This TCR beta chain was found in a study of blood T cell repertoires in COVID-19. With 4 bases clipped from V and 0 bases from J, the junction kept 4 bases outside the gene matches. This CDR3 spans 16 amino acids. CDR1 is SGHTS, CDR2 YDEGEE, per germline. Sequencing was performed with immunoSEQ multiplex PCR; in TCRdb, only in-frame clones are kept and a portion is missing. Of roughly 30,000 clones in the sample, 80% to 90% were seen once. This sequence joins TRBV5-8 and TRBJ2-3, with TRBD1 matching 11 bases. Sample: peripheral blood. The sequence was obtained from a human donor in a cohort sampled during active COVID-19. In DNA, the CDR3 is TGTGCCAGCAGCCTGGGACAGGGGGTCAGCACAGATACGCAGTATTTT. This codes for CASSLGQGVSTDTQYF.